This T cell receptor beta chain was captured by sequencing in a study of cytomegalovirus exposure and HLA in healthy donors. Study-wide results and limits: Using a false discovery rate of 0.05, a later analysis showed that approximately 17,000 TCR beta sequences were associated with HLA alleles. In an earlier analysis, productive rearrangement rates for most beta V segments clustered near 87% or 30%.

Amplification used 60 Vbeta primers and 13 Jbeta primers. How the authors handled the data: Among the unique TCR beta chains that a later analysis counted, about 84 million in all, about 11 million were shared. TCRdb's table, derived via immunoSEQ multiplex PCR, lists solely in-frame clones and lacks some. That table furnishes V, J and clone size, whereas the DNA furnished D and trimming. The sample carries hundreds of thousands of clones, about three quarters recorded once. The table lists this clone with a few counts. Its antigen remains unidentified. Each of the donors was a healthy bone marrow donor. V lost 3 bases, J lost 5 bases, and 11 bases stayed unmatched. CDR3 length: 16 residues. Germline V gene lookup returns CDR1 SGHDT and CDR2 YYEEEE.

The chain is built from TRBV5-6 and TRBJ2-1, with 7 nucleotides matching TRBD2. Sequenced material: PBMCs. This receptor was identified in a man aged 35 to 55 in good health and CMV-seronegative. CDR3 bases: TGTGCCAGCAGCTGGGGGGGACCGATACGGAACAATGAGCAGTTCTTC. Translation: CASSWGGPIRNNEQFF.